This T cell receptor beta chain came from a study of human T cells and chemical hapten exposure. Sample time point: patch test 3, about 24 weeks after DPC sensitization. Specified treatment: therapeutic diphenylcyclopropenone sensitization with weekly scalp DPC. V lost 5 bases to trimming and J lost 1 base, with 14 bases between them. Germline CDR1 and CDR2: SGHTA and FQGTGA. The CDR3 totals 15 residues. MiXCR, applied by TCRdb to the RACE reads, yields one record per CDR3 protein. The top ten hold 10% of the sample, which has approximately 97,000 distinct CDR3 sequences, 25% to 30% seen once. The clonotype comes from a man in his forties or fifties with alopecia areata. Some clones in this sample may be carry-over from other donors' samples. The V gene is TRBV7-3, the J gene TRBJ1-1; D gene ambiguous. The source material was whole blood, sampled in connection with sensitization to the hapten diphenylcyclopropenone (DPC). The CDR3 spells CASSLGGYRNTEAFF. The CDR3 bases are TGTGCCAGCAGCCTGGGCGGATATCGGAACACTGAAGCTTTCTTT.